This record looks at one TCR beta chain sequence and its context. What it recognizes is unknown. Donors came from a validation cohort of about 110 subjects, distinct from the first 666-subject cohort. The data were taken from a study of cytomegalovirus exposure and HLA in healthy donors. The repertoire was sequenced with immunoSEQ multiplex PCR; TCRdb's copy has only in-frame clones and lacks some. Here the sample spans about 240,000 clones, 70% to 90% being singletons. V was pared by 5 bases and J by 6 bases, with 11 bases between. CDR1 is SEHNR and CDR2 is FQNEAQ in the germline V gene (reference sequence). CDR3 length: 12 residues. Study-wide results and caveats: Cytomegalovirus association was listed for around 170 TCR beta chains. Usually a TCR sequence was rare, but some public TCRs were found in many donors.

The receptor comes from a woman in her 30s in good health and CMV-seropositive. Sequenced input: PBMCs. The chain recombines TRBV7-9 with TRBJ2-7, with D uncertain. CDR3 residues: CASSRSGAEQYF. The DNA of the CDR3 is TGTGCCAGCAGCCGCTCGGGTGCCGAGCAGTACTTC.